This TCR beta chain was observed in a study of a mutant IDH1 vaccine in newly diagnosed glioma. At the level of the study: Once 4-6 weeks had passed after radiotherapy alone, vaccination started, or it started with temozolomide cycles.

As regards this clone: Its antigen is still unknown.

Measured with immunoSEQ multiplex PCR; TCRdb has only the in-frame clones, and not every one. Of about 48,000 clones in the sample, more than 65% were seen once. As for time point: week 35, safety follow-up. Vaccination used 300 ug of mutant IDH1 20-mer peptide per dose, with topical imiquimod. Source: PBMCs, taken from a glioma patient whose treatment included an IDH1 peptide vaccine. This clonotype originated in a middle-aged man with glioma.

The CDR3 spells CASSLSADTQYF. The CDR3 DNA reads TGTGCCAGCAGCTTATCTGCAGATACGCAGTATTTT. The V gene is TRBV7-9, the J gene TRBJ2-3; D gene ambiguous. The length of the CDR3 is 12 residues. The germline gives CDR1 SEHNR, CDR2 FQNEAQ (reference sequence). Trimming removed 2 bases at V and 4 bases at J, with 4 bases between.